The present entry profiles one T cell receptor beta chain with its context. This sample was included in a study of T cell changes during pregnancy in multiple sclerosis. Clones were sequenced by immunoSEQ multiplex PCR, and TCRdb holds only the in-frame ones, with some missing. The table records 100,000 or so clones, roughly 92% of them present only once. The CDR3 consists of 13 residues. Germline CDR1 and CDR2: MNHEY and SMNVEV (reference sequence). Trimming removed 6 bases from V and 1 base from J, with 10 bases in between. The chain uses TRBV27 and TRBJ2-7; unclear D gene. The sequencing used peripheral blood, collected after pregnancy. The clonotype was recovered from a female donor with multiple sclerosis, enrolled in a pregnancy study. The CDR3 spells CASRPLGSYEQYF. The CDR3 DNA follows: TGTGCCAGCAGACCTCTAGGTTCCTACGAGCAGTACTTC.